The 20 T cell receptor beta chains given below trace back to one sample, sequenced in a study of spatial heterogeneity in lung cancer. Documented time point: sample taken at primary tumor resection. The authors sequenced whole RNA from tumor, nontumor lung or frozen PBMC without sorting. TCRdb reprocessed the 5' RACE reads with MiXCR, giving one entry per CDR3 protein. Among approximately 40,000 distinct CDR3 sequences listed, 4% to 6% were seen once. The sample here was PBMCs, taken at surgery. These receptors were taken from a female donor with early-stage non-small cell lung cancer.

This clonotype occurred many times. The rearrangement uses TRBV20-1 and TRBJ1-4, with D perhaps TRBD1 (5 bases). Germline V gene sequence: CDR1 DFQATT, CDR2 SNEGSKA (reference sequence). The CDR3 sequence is 14 residues long. With 3 bases removed from V and 8 bases from J, the gap between germline ends came to 16 bases. The CDR3 DNA follows: TGCAGTGCTAGGAATCATGGCCCAGGGGAAAAACTGTTTTTT. Amino acids: CSARNHGPGEKLFF.

This clonotype was seen only a few times. The V and J genes are TRBV11-2 and TRBJ2-3, with D tentatively TRBD2 (6 bases). V dropped 3 bases and J dropped 7 bases, with 17 bases sitting between them. CDR1 SGHAT and CDR2 FQNNGV come from the germline V gene. CDR3 size: 15 residues. CDR3 protein: CASSFFTSPGYTQYF. The CDR3 DNA is TGTGCCAGCAGCTTCTTCACTAGCCCTGGGTATACGCAGTATTTT.

The sample holds many counts of this clonotype. The chain uses TRBV6-2 or TRBV6-3 and TRBJ2-5, with unresolved D. Trimming pared 6 bases from V and 5 bases from J, leaving 13 bases between. This CDR3 region has 13 residues. The germline V gene has CDR1 MNHEY and CDR2 SVGEGT. In nucleotides, the CDR3 is TGTGCCAGCAGCCCCTTAGTTCGGGAGACCCAGTACTTC. The encoded protein is CASSPLVRETQYF.

In this sample, this clonotype turned up many times. The chain combines TRBV29-1 with TRBJ2-7, with 8 bases lining up with TRBD2. CDR3 size: 12 residues. The germline V gene encodes CDR1 SQVTM and CDR2 ANQGSEA. V shed 1 base and J 6 bases; nucleotides not matched to a gene: 2. The CDR3 loop reads CSVEAREGEQYF. CDR3 sequence (DNA): TGCAGCGTTGAAGCACGGGAGGGCGAGCAGTACTTC.

This clonotype was detected a few times. The V gene is TRBV13, the J gene TRBJ2-7; TRBD1 aligns across 8 bases. Germline loops: CDR1 PRHDT, CDR2 FYEKMQ (reference sequence). The CDR3 runs to 14 residues. V gave up 5 bases and J gave up 7 bases; unmatched junction bases: 10. CDR3 in DNA: TGTGCCAGCAGCCCCAGACAGGGGCTTGGGGAGCAGTACTTC. This translates into CASSPRQGLGEQYF.

This clonotype has only a few counts. The gene calls are TRBV20-1 and TRBJ1-1; tentatively, D is TRBD1 (6 bases). Germline CDR1 DFQATT, CDR2 SNEGSKA (reference sequence). V lost 7 bases and J lost 4, with 19 bases in between. The CDR3 has 14 residues. DNA for the CDR3: TGCAGTGTTCCGACAGGTACGATGCGCACTGAAGCTTTCTTT. Translated: CSVPTGTMRTEAFF.

This clonotype was seen just once. The rearrangement links TRBV4-3 to TRBJ2-1; 7 bases fit TRBD2. Germline loops: CDR1 LGHNA, CDR2 YSLEER. With 9 bases clipped from V and 1 base from J, the junction kept 9 bases outside the gene matches. The CDR3 is made up of 15 amino acids. CDR3 nucleotides: TGCGCCAGTGCCCGGAGCGGGGCTTCCTACAATGAGCAGTTCTTC. This codes for CASARSGASYNEQFF.

The rearrangement links TRBV20-1 to TRBJ2-5; 9 positions match TRBD1. Germline trimming cut 0 bases from V and 1 base from J; bases unmatched to any gene: 3. Germline CDR1 DFQATT, CDR2 SNEGSKA (reference sequence). The CDR3 totals 15 residues. The DNA for the CDR3 is TGCAGTGCTAGAGATCCGGGACAGGGCCAAGAGACCCAGTACTTC. It translates to CSARDPGQGQETQYF.

This clonotype was seen repeatedly, ten times or more. The rearrangement uses TRBV28 and TRBJ2-7, with D perhaps TRBD2 (6 bases). Between the trimmed V and J ends, which lost 3 bases and 5 bases, there was a span of 8 bases. Per germline, CDR1 MDHEN and CDR2 SYDVKM. The CDR3 runs to 12 residues. Here the CDR3 reads CASSLAGHEQYF. CDR3 DNA: TGTGCCAGCAGTTTGGCGGGGCACGAGCAGTACTTC.

This clonotype was found many times. The CDR3 DNA is TGTGCCAGCAGCAAAGGGCCACGGACAGGGGGCTACGAGCAGTACTTC. Protein: CASSKGPRTGGYEQYF. This chain connects TRBV21-1 to TRBJ2-7; whether TRBD1, the table's D call, matches the DNA was not checked. TRBV21-1 is shown as a pseudogene. This CDR3 has 16 residues.

This clonotype was recorded many times. The gene calls are TRBV10-3 and TRBJ2-3; 10 bases align to TRBD2. Germline V lookup: CDR1 ENHRY, CDR2 SYGVKD. The CDR3 spans 15 residues. The V gene end was trimmed by 6 bases and the J gene end by 4 bases; junction bases not matched to a gene: 7. CDR3 protein: CAISILAGEPDTQYF. The DNA of the CDR3 is TGTGCCATCAGCATCCTAGCGGGAGAACCAGATACGCAGTATTTT.

This clonotype came up many times. The chain joins TRBV27 to TRBJ1-1; D gene unclear. The CDR3 loop spans 15 amino acids. Germline V gene lookup returns CDR1 MNHEY and CDR2 SMNVEV (reference sequence). V lost 2 bases, J lost 0 bases, and 10 bases lay in between. The CDR3 is CASSLGGSVNTEAFF. CDR3 coding DNA: TGTGCCAGCAGTTTAGGCGGCAGTGTGAACACTGAAGCTTTCTTT.

This chain connects TRBV5-4 to TRBJ2-2, with TRBD2 identical over 7 bases. Germline CDR1 and CDR2: SGHNT and YYREEE (reference sequence). CDR3 length: 16 amino acids. V trimming: 4 bases; J trimming: 2 bases; junction bases outside the gene matches: 8. This chain's CDR3 is CASSPPSGANTGELFF. The CDR3 bases are TGTGCCAGCAGCCCTCCTAGCGGAGCAAACACCGGGGAGCTGTTTTTT.

This clonotype was detected ten times or more. The V gene is TRBV11-2, the J gene TRBJ1-5; D is ambiguous. The CDR3 loop spans 13 amino acids. Germline-derived CDR1 and CDR2 are SGHAT and FQNNGV. V was clipped by 0 bases and J by 4 bases, with 4 bases between them. In DNA, the CDR3 is TGTGCCAGCAGCTTAGAGGCGAATCAGCCCCAGCATTTT. Encoded protein: CASSLEANQPQHF. The whole variable domain, remainder taken from reference TRBV11-2 and TRBJ1-5, is EAGVAQSPRYKIIEKRQSVAFWCNPISGHATLYWYQQILGQGPKLLIQFQNNGVVDDSQLPKDRFSAERLKGVDSTLKIQPAKLEDSAVYLCASSLEANQPQHFGDGTRLSIL.

This clonotype occurred a few times. The chain links TRBV7-2 to TRBJ2-2; D gene ambiguous. Germline-derived CDR1 and CDR2 are SGHTA and FQGNSA. There are 15 residues in the CDR3. V was clipped by 1 base and J by 2 bases, with 8 bases between them. The CDR3 loop reads CASSLGGFNTGELFF. Here the CDR3 DNA reads TGTGCCAGCAGCTTAGGGGGTTTCAACACCGGGGAGCTGTTTTTT.

This clonotype was seen at least ten times. V gene TRBV20-1 combines with J gene TRBJ2-5; D may correspond to TRBD1 or TRBD2 (6 bases each). Per the germline V gene, CDR1 is DFQATT and CDR2 is SNEGSKA (reference sequence). Trimming took 0 bases from V and 5 from J, leaving 13 bases between them. The CDR3 is 14 amino acids. CDR3 bases: TGCAGTGCTAGAGATAGGGGGGCGCGGGAGACCCAGTACTTC. Translation gives CSARDRGARETQYF.

In its sample, this clonotype was seen many times. The chain joins TRBV7-2 to TRBJ2-3; D unclear. Trimming stripped 2 bases from V and 0 bases from J, with 9 bases between. The length of the CDR3 is 15 residues. The germline V gene encodes CDR1 SGHTA and CDR2 FQGNSA. CDR3 loop: CASSLRWSSTDTQYF. CDR3 nucleotide sequence: TGTGCCAGCAGCTTACGTTGGTCTAGCACAGATACGCAGTATTTT.

The chain carries TRBV7-2 and TRBJ2-1; no definite D call. This CDR3 is 15 amino acids long. Germline V lookup: CDR1 SGHTA, CDR2 FQGNSA. V gave up 2 bases and J gave up 3 bases, with 11 bases separating them. In DNA form, the CDR3 reads TGTGCCAGCAGCTTACAGGATCCTCACTACAATGAGCAGTTCTTC. Its protein is CASSLQDPHYNEQFF. The full variable domain, completed using reference TRBV7-2 and TRBJ2-1, is GAGVSQSPSNKVTEKGKDVELRCDPISGHTALYWYRQSLGQGLEFLIYFQGNSAPDKSGLPSDRFSAERTGGSVSTLTIQRTQQEDSAVYLCASSLQDPHYNEQFFGPGTRLTVL.

This clonotype was seen repeatedly, ten times or more. The rearrangement uses TRBV7-9 and TRBJ2-3, with D possibly matching TRBD2 (7 bases). Looked up from germline, CDR1 is SEHNR and CDR2 is FQNEAQ (reference sequence). CDR3 length equals 14 residues. The V end was cut by 3 bases, the J end by 5 bases, with 12 bases between. CDR3 sequence: CASSFGGQGDTQYF. The CDR3 DNA reads TGTGCCAGCAGCTTCGGGGGGCAGGGAGATACGCAGTATTTT.

This clonotype was found a few times. The chain recombines TRBV3-1 with TRBJ2-2; 7 bases map to TRBD1. Germline lookup yields CDR1 LGHDT and CDR2 YNNKEL (reference sequence). V gave up 7 bases and J gave up 2 bases; unmatched junction bases: 13. There are 17 residues in the CDR3. CDR3 in DNA: TGTGCCAGCACCCACCGCGTGGGACAGATAAACACCGGGGAGCTGTTTTTT. This translates into CASTHRVGQINTGELFF.